This TCR beta chain came from a study of blood T cell repertoires in COVID-19. In the study overall: Samples representing acute and convalescent COVID-19 were sourced from the United States, Italy and Spain. T cells, B-cell-depleted T cells, or PBMCs provided the cDNA or gDNA that served as material.

This CDR3 spans 14 amino acids. With 1 base removed from V and 4 bases from J, the gap between germline ends came to 9 bases. Germline V gene sequence: CDR1 SEHNR, CDR2 FQNEAQ (reference sequence). Study processing details: Reference gene primers were amplified, and this amplification served to estimate nucleated cell counts. Repertoires were generated with immunoSEQ multiplex PCR, while TCRdb's copy carries only in-frame clones and drops some. That table furnishes V, J and clone size, whereas the DNA furnished D and trimming. The sample lists more than 65,000 clones, 84% occurring once. The chain is built from TRBV7-9 and TRBJ2-3, with D maybe TRBD1 (5 bases). Source material: peripheral blood. The receptor comes from a man aged 45-65 years with acute or convalescent COVID-19. The CDR3 spells CASSLGRVADTQYF. DNA of the CDR3: TGTGCCAGCAGCTTAGGCAGGGTGGCAGATACGCAGTATTTT.